These 24 T cell receptor beta chains were all obtained from the same sample, sequenced in a study of cytomegalovirus exposure and HLA in healthy donors. The PCR made use of 60 Vbeta and 13 Jbeta primers. Using immunoSEQ multiplex PCR, the repertoire was profiled, and TCRdb retains in-frame clones only, with some absent. The sample carries over 70,000 clones, 75% to 85% recorded once. What was sequenced was PBMCs. Every receptor here comes from a man aged 18 to 29 in good health and CMV-seronegative.

This clone was seen a few times. The chain recombines TRBV10-3 with TRBJ1-5; D is possibly TRBD1 (5 bases). Germline V CDR1 and CDR2: ENHRY, SYGVKD. CDR3 size: 15 residues. V was cut by 0 bases and J by 5 bases, with 11 bases left in between. CDR3 amino acids: CAISESGGVDQPQHF. The CDR3 DNA reads as TGTGCCATCAGTGAGTCGGGAGGGGTGGATCAGCCCCAGCATTTT.

This chain connects TRBV27 to TRBJ2-1, with TRBD2 as a possible D gene (5 bases). Germline V gene lookup returns CDR1 MNHEY and CDR2 SMNVEV (reference sequence). This CDR3 has 15 residues. V was clipped by 2 bases and J by 2 bases, with 10 bases between them. The CDR3 protein is CASSLNGETYNEQFF. The CDR3 DNA reads TGTGCCAGCAGTTTAAACGGGGAGACCTACAATGAGCAGTTCTTC.

This clone was recorded once. V and J are TRBV5-1 and TRBJ2-5; D call uncertain. V shed 2 bases and J shed 5 bases, with 13 bases lying between them. Germline assignment: CDR1 SGHRS and CDR2 YFSETQ. The CDR3 is 14 amino acids. The CDR3 protein is CASSFQGGIETQYF. The CDR3 DNA follows: TGCGCCAGCAGCTTCCAAGGCGGTATCGAGACCCAGTACTTC.

This chain uses TRBV19 with TRBJ1-3; no definite D call. Per germline, CDR1 LNHDA and CDR2 SQIVND (reference sequence). The germline V and J ends were trimmed by 5 bases and 2 bases, with 10 bases remaining between them. This CDR3 region has 14 residues. CDR3 protein: CASSSPRAGNTIYF. The CDR3 coding sequence is TGTGCCAGTAGTTCGCCCCGGGCTGGAAACACCATATATTTT.

This clone was detected only a few times. The rearrangement links TRBV4-1 to TRBJ1-2; 8 bases map to TRBD1. The germline gives CDR1 MGHRA, CDR2 YSYEKL. The CDR3 spans 18 residues. V shed 3 bases, J shed 0 bases, and the junction held 12 bases outside the gene matches. DNA for the CDR3: TGCGCCAGCAGCCATCTCAAGGGCGGGACAGGAGCTAACTATGGCTACACCTTC. Its translation is CASSHLKGGTGANYGYTF.

This chain connects TRBV6-4 to TRBJ2-2; TRBD2 matches at 10 bases. V trimming: 6 bases; J trimming: 3 bases; junction bases outside the gene matches: 4. Looked up from germline, CDR1 is MRHNA and CDR2 is SNTAGT. This CDR3 is 15 amino acids long. In nucleotides, the CDR3 is TGTGCCAGCAGCGCTAGCGGGGGCGACACCGGGGAGCTGTTTTTT. This translates into CASSASGGDTGELFF.

This chain uses TRBV6-1 with TRBJ2-7; TRBD1 is a possible D gene (7 bases). Germline assignment: CDR1 MNHNS and CDR2 SASEGT. The CDR3 is 14 amino acids. V was cut by 6 bases and J by 9 bases, with 21 bases left in between. The CDR3 nucleotides are TGTGCCAGCAGCCCGCTGTGGGGGCAGGGGGGGCAGTACTTC. Translating it yields CASSPLWGQGGQYF.

The J gene is TRBJ1-3, the V gene TRBV6-5; 7 bases line up with TRBD1. The CDR3 consists of 14 residues. Germline values: CDR1 MNHEY, CDR2 SVGAGI. Trimming removed 5 bases from V and 4 bases from J; junction bases left unmatched: 5. The chain's CDR3 is CASSVDRVGNTIYF. The CDR3 nucleotides are TGTGCCAGCAGTGTCGACAGGGTGGGAAACACCATATATTTT.

The chain uses TRBV12-5 and TRBJ2-1; TRBD2 is a possible D gene (5 bases). The ends were cut back, 8 bases at V and 8 bases at J, with 13 bases in the middle. This CDR3 contains 12 residues. Germline V gene data show CDR1 as LGHNT and CDR2 as FRNRAP. The CDR3 sequence: CASYRGPDEQFF. Written as DNA, the CDR3 is TGTGCTAGTTATCGAGGGCCGGATGAGCAGTTCTTC.

The CDR3 sequence: CASSGGGSREKLFF. The CDR3, as DNA: TGTGCCAGCAGCGGAGGGGGCTCAAGGGAAAAACTGTTTTTT. The chain combines TRBV9 with TRBJ1-4; TRBD1 matches 7 bases. The CDR3 has 14 amino acids. J gave up 8 bases and V 3 bases, and 7 bases lay outside the gene matches. The germline V gene encodes CDR1 SGDLS and CDR2 YYNGEE.

The chain uses TRBV6-1 and TRBJ1-2, with unresolved D. Germline V CDR1 and CDR2: MNHNS, SASEGT. The CDR3 loop spans 14 amino acids. The V and J ends lost 3 bases and 7 bases respectively, with 15 bases between them. The CDR3 sequence is CASSDGRIALGYTF. The CDR3 DNA reads TGTGCCAGCAGTGACGGCAGGATAGCGCTTGGCTACACCTTC.

The gene calls are TRBV4-1 and TRBJ1-6, with 7 bases identical to TRBD1. This CDR3 is built from 14 residues. J was trimmed by 14 bases and V by 0 bases; bases with no gene match: 7. Germline V CDR1 and CDR2: MGHRA, YSYEKL. CDR3 sequence reads: CASSQEGQLGSLHF. DNA of the CDR3: TGCGCCAGCAGCCAAGAGGGACAGCTGGGTTCCCTCCACTTT.

V gene TRBV12-5 combines with J gene TRBJ2-7; tentative D call: TRBD1 (7 bases). Trimming shortened V by 7 bases and J by 2 bases, and 15 bases separated the two germline ends. Germline assignment: CDR1 LGHNT and CDR2 FRNRAP. This CDR3 spans 14 amino acids. CDR3 bases: TGTGCTAGTGCCAGGGGGACTCCAGCCTACGAGCAGTACTTC. Amino acids: CASARGTPAYEQYF.

The chain joins TRBV2 to TRBJ1-1; D remains unclear. This CDR3 spans 16 amino acids. From germline, CDR1 is SNHLY and CDR2 FYNNEI. Trimming removed 3 bases at V and 4 bases at J, with 18 bases between. CDR3 DNA sequence: TGTGCCAGCAGTGATCGCTCGTCCAATTTCGGCACTGAAGCTTTCTTT. Residues: CASSDRSSNFGTEAFF.

V is TRBV5-1 and J is TRBJ2-2; D call uncertain. Germline CDR1 is SGHRS and CDR2 is YFSETQ. V shed 0 bases and J shed 1 base, with 7 bases lying between them. The CDR3 sequence is 15 residues long. DNA for the CDR3: TGCGCCAGCAGCTTGGATTCCAGGAACACCGGGGAGCTGTTTTTT. The encoded protein is CASSLDSRNTGELFF.

The chain has TRBV19 and TRBJ1-4; D is ambiguous. This CDR3 contains 15 residues. Germline V gene sequence: CDR1 LNHDA, CDR2 SQIVND (reference sequence). V was pared by 7 bases and J by 7 bases, with 19 bases between. CDR3 nucleotides: TGTGCCAGTACCCACGGGAGTTTCCGTACTGAAAAACTGTTTTTT. This translates into CASTHGSFRTEKLFF.

V gene TRBV9 combines with J gene TRBJ1-4, with TRBD1 matching 8 bases. The CDR3 extends over 19 amino acids. V gave up 4 bases and J gave up 2 bases; unmatched junction bases: 16. CDR1 SGDLS and CDR2 YYNGEE come from the germline V gene. The CDR3 here is CASSLNRGQESGTNEKLFF. CDR3 bases: TGTGCCAGCAGCCTCAATAGGGGACAGGAATCGGGGACTAATGAAAAACTGTTTTTT.

This clone was observed a single time. This chain uses TRBV5-6 with TRBJ2-5; D ambiguous. V shed 0 bases and J shed 6 bases, with 21 bases lying between them. CDR1 and CDR2 from the germline V gene are SGHDT and YYEEEE. The CDR3 consists of 17 residues. CDR3 nucleotide sequence: TGTGCCAGCAGCTTGGTATCGCACGAGGAATCACTAAAGACCCAGTACTTC. Translation: CASSLVSHEESLKTQYF. Full variable domain (rest looked up from reference TRBV5-6 and TRBJ2-5): DAGVTQSPTHLIKTRGQQVTLRCSPKSGHDTVSWYQQALGQGPQFIFQYYEEEERQRGNFPDRFSGHQFPNYSSELNVNALLLGDSALYLCASSLVSHEESLKTQYFGPGTRLLVL.

The chain employs TRBV5-5 and TRBJ1-4; D is undetermined. The length of the CDR3 is 13 residues. Germline values: CDR1 SGHKS, CDR2 YYEKEE (reference sequence). With 0 bases removed from V and 5 bases from J, the gap between germline ends came to 5 bases. The chain's CDR3 is CASSLGQNEKLFF. DNA of the CDR3: TGTGCCAGCAGCTTGGGTCAGAATGAAAAACTGTTTTTT.

This rearrangement joins TRBV2 to TRBJ2-1; 9 positions agree with TRBD2. In germline, CDR1 is SNHLY, CDR2 FYNNEI. The ends lost 6 bases at V and 7 bases at J; junction bases unmatched: 10. The length of the CDR3 is 15 residues. CDR3 loop: CASRPGTSIGNEQFF. Written as DNA, the CDR3 is TGTGCCAGCAGACCCGGGACTAGCATTGGGAATGAGCAGTTCTTC.

The chain has TRBV5-6 and TRBJ1-1; unclear D gene. Trimming took off 1 base at V and 3 bases at J, with 10 bases between the two ends. The CDR3 length is 14 residues. CDR1 is SGHDT and CDR2 is YYEEEE in the germline V gene. The CDR3 region has the DNA TGTGCCAGCAGCTTGCGGGGAGCGCACACTGAAGCTTTCTTT. Amino acid sequence: CASSLRGAHTEAFF.

This sequence joins TRBV19 and TRBJ1-5; 8 bases align to TRBD1. Trimming cost V 4 bases and J 4 bases; bases outside gene matches: 6. Germline values: CDR1 LNHDA, CDR2 SQIVND (reference sequence). CDR3 length: 15 residues. The CDR3 nucleotides read TGTGCCAGTAGTACTACCGGGACAGGTAATCAGCCCCAGCATTTT. It yields the protein CASSTTGTGNQPQHF.

The rearrangement links TRBV30 to TRBJ1-6; 7 bases line up with TRBD1. The CDR3 covers 21 residues. The germline CDR1 and CDR2 sequences are GTSNPN and SVGIG (reference sequence). The junction had 24 bases not matched to a gene; V was cut back by 0 bases and J by 7 bases. CDR3 amino acids: CAWSVRYSGTAPKNKNSPLHF. For the CDR3, the DNA is TGTGCCTGGAGTGTACGGTATAGTGGGACAGCTCCCAAGAACAAAAATTCACCCCTCCACTTT. The variable domain in full, completed from reference TRBV30 and TRBJ1-6, reads SQTIHQWPATLVQPVGSPLSLECTVEGTSNPNLYWYRQAAGRGLQLLFYSVGIGQISSEVPQNLSASRPQDRQFILSSKKLLLSDSGFYLCAWSVRYSGTAPKNKNSPLHFGNGTRLTVT.

The rearrangement joins TRBV7-8 to TRBJ2-1; D may be TRBD1 (6 bases). CDR1 is SGHVS, CDR2 FQNEAQ, per germline. The V gene lost 5 bases and the J gene lost 0 bases, with 11 bases spanning the gap. The CDR3 spans 15 residues. CDR3 DNA sequence: TGTGCCAGCAGCCTACAGGGCCACTCCTACAATGAGCAGTTCTTC. Residues: CASSLQGHSYNEQFF. Filled out from reference TRBV7-8 and TRBJ2-1, the complete variable domain reads GAGVSQSPRYKVAKRGQDVALRCDPISGHVSLFWYQQALGQGPEFLTYFQNEAQLDKSGLPSDRFFAERPEGSVSTLKIQRTQQEDSAVYLCASSLQGHSYNEQFFGPGTRLTVL.